The subject of this entry is one T cell receptor beta chain. The record originates from a study of shared T cell receptors in the human thymus. In germline, CDR1 is MNHEY, CDR2 SMNVEV (reference sequence). The CDR3 loop spans 14 amino acids. Trimming cost V 3 bases and J 5 bases, with 12 bases left between them. This table comes from immunoSEQ multiplex PCR, and its TCRdb copy is limited to in-frame clones, with some not included. The sample consists of hundreds of thousands of clones, just under 95% of them appearing once. The source is a human donor. The sequencing sample was made of thymocytes. J is TRBJ2-3 and V is TRBV27; D is perhaps TRBD2 (5 bases). The CDR3 loop reads CASSFGYREDTQYF. The CDR3 DNA reads TGTGCCAGCAGTTTTGGGTACCGGGAAGATACGCAGTATTTT.